This paragraph reports one T cell receptor (beta chain). Its antigen is undetermined. The data are from a study of STAT3 mutations in large granular lymphocyte leukemia. This CDR3 spans 11 amino acids. Trimming left V 4 bases short and J 5 bases short, with 8 bases between. Germline V lookup: CDR1 SQVTM, CDR2 ANQGSEA. Broader study findings: At least one immunodominant TCR beta clonotype appeared in every T-cell large granular lymphocyte leukemia patient.

Sequenced by immunoSEQ multiplex PCR; TCRdb stores in-frame clones only, minus some. The sample consists of approximately 27,000 clones, about 83% of them appearing once. Input material: peripheral blood mononuclear cells. The chain couples TRBV29-1 to TRBJ1-2; D remains unclear. This TCR was recovered from a woman aged 45-60 years with T-cell large granular lymphocyte leukemia. Some clones in this sample may be carry-over from other donors' samples. CDR3 sequence (DNA): TGCAGCGTTGCGGGGTTATATGGCTACACCTTC. Its translation is CSVAGLYGYTF.